Following are 19 T cell receptor beta chains from one sample sequenced in a study of T cell responses to AZD1222 COVID-19 vaccine. TCRdb keeps only in-frame clones here, not all; method: immunoSEQ multiplex PCR. This repertoire shows roughly 190,000 clones, approximately 95% found once; its top ten account for about 3.9%. Sequenced here: peripheral blood, sampled on day 0 of AZD1222 vaccination. The receptor set was obtained from an adult in good health.

Turning to this clone: This specimen includes other DNA sequences encoding the same CDR3. The V and J genes are TRBV5-1 and TRBJ1-1; 8 bases are a match to TRBD1. Germline V gene data show CDR1 as SGHRS and CDR2 as YFSETQ. The CDR3 spans 14 residues. V was clipped by 4 bases and J by 1 base; unmatched bases: 3. DNA of the CDR3: TGCGCCAGCAGCCTACAGGGGGGGAACACTGAAGCTTTCTTT. The encoded protein is CASSLQGGNTEAFF.

The J gene is TRBJ2-6, the V gene TRBV11-3, with D hard to call. Germline V gene lookup returns CDR1 SGHNT and CDR2 YENEEA. Trimming cost V 3 bases and J 0 bases, with 3 bases left between them. This CDR3 is 14 amino acids long. The CDR3 sequence is CASSLGSGANVLTF. The DNA of the CDR3 is TGTGCCAGCAGCTTGGGCTCTGGGGCCAACGTCCTGACTTTC.

The genes are TRBV5-1 and TRBJ2-1; D is unresolved. Per germline, CDR1 SGHRS and CDR2 YFSETQ. V dropped 1 base and J dropped 7 bases, with 15 bases sitting between them. The CDR3 sequence is 15 residues long. The CDR3 reads CASSLSLFGRNEQFF. The CDR3 coding sequence is TGCGCCAGCAGCTTGTCTTTATTTGGAAGGAATGAGCAGTTCTTC. Using reference TRBV5-1 and TRBJ2-1 for the parts outside the CDR3, the full variable domain is KAGVTQTPRYLIKTRGQQVTLSCSPISGHRSVSWYQQTPGQGLQFLFEYFSETQRNKGNFPGRFSGRQFSNSRSEMNVSTLELGDSALYLCASSLSLFGRNEQFFGPGTRLTVL.

This clone came up a few times. The chain employs TRBV5-6 and TRBJ1-5; D is undetermined. The germline V and J ends were trimmed by 0 bases and 0 bases, with 4 bases remaining between them. This CDR3 has 14 amino acids. CDR1 is SGHDT, CDR2 YYEEEE, per germline. The CDR3 is CASSLGNSNQPQHF. CDR3 in DNA: TGTGCCAGCAGCTTGGGGAATAGCAATCAGCCCCAGCATTTT.

V is TRBV12-3 or TRBV12-4 and J is TRBJ1-5; D is perhaps TRBD1 (5 bases). This CDR3 contains 13 residues. V was pared by 8 bases and J by 4 bases, with 12 bases between. The CDR3 loop is CASRRGLNQPQHF. The CDR3 DNA reads TGTGCCAGCCGAAGGGGCCTTAATCAGCCCCAGCATTTT.

The rearrangement uses TRBV6-5 and TRBJ2-6; TRBD1 is a possible D gene (6 bases). The CDR3 runs to 14 residues. Germline loops: CDR1 MNHEY, CDR2 SVGAGI. V was shortened by 7 bases and J by 0 bases, with 7 bases between the two germline ends. As DNA, the CDR3 is TGTGCCAGCAACAGGGCCTCTGGGGCCAACGTCCTGACTTTC. Translated: CASNRASGANVLTF.

This sequence joins TRBV5-6 and TRBJ1-1; no clear D. CDR3 length: 13 residues. V was shortened by 2 bases and J by 7 bases, with 12 bases between the two germline ends. Germline CDR1 SGHDT, CDR2 YYEEEE. The CDR3 bases are TGTGCCAGCAGCTTATTTGACGGGCATGAAGCTTTCTTT. It encodes CASSLFDGHEAFF.

This clone has a single count. CDR3 DNA sequence: TGTGCCAGCAGCTTAGAGGCAGCTATTTACTACAATGAGCAGTTCTTC. The encoded protein is CASSLEAAIYYNEQFF. The chain employs TRBV7-6 and TRBJ2-1; no definite D call. Trimming took off 1 base at V and 3 bases at J, with 13 bases between the two ends. Germline loops: CDR1 SGHVS, CDR2 FNYEAQ. The CDR3 extends over 16 amino acids.

V and J are TRBV15 and TRBJ2-1, with a weak D call TRBD2 (6 bases). CDR1 LNHNV and CDR2 YYDKDF come from the germline V gene (reference sequence). Trimming removed 1 base at V and 0 bases at J, with 16 bases between. The CDR3 length is 18 residues. CDR3 amino acids: CATSRARDSGASYNEQFF. CDR3 coding DNA: TGTGCCACCAGCAGAGCTCGGGATAGCGGAGCCTCCTACAATGAGCAGTTCTTC.

The rearrangement joins TRBV7-6 to TRBJ1-2; D not certain. CDR3 size: 13 residues. Per germline, CDR1 SGHVS and CDR2 FNYEAQ. Trimming cost V 5 bases and J 6 bases, with 13 bases left between them. This CDR3 is CASSQPGLDGYTF. The CDR3 DNA follows: TGTGCCAGCAGCCAACCTGGACTAGATGGCTACACCTTC. Variable domain in full (rest from reference TRBV7-6 and TRBJ1-2): GAGVSQSPRYKVTKRGQDVALRCDPISGHVSLYWYRQALGQGPEFLTYFNYEAQQDKSGLPNDRFSAERPEGSISTLTIQRTEQRDSAMYRCASSQPGLDGYTFGSGTRLTVV.

The V gene is TRBV5-1, the J gene TRBJ1-2; no definite D call. Trimming took 3 bases from V and 3 from J, leaving 12 bases between them. Germline assignment: CDR1 SGHRS and CDR2 YFSETQ. The CDR3 has 14 residues. The CDR3: CASSSVYGDYGYTF. CDR3 nucleotides: TGCGCCAGCAGCTCGGTGTACGGGGACTATGGCTACACCTTC.

The rearrangement joins TRBV5-1 to TRBJ2-3, with D possibly TRBD2 on 5 matching bases. Trimming took off 0 bases at V and 0 bases at J, with 8 bases between the two ends. The CDR3 is made up of 15 amino acids. CDR1 is SGHRS and CDR2 is YFSETQ in the germline V gene. The CDR3 sequence: CASSLGPSSTDTQYF. CDR3 nucleotide sequence: TGCGCCAGCAGCTTGGGGCCTAGCAGCACAGATACGCAGTATTTT.

The chain employs TRBV19 and TRBJ1-6; D is perhaps TRBD1 (5 bases). CDR1 is LNHDA, CDR2 SQIVND, per germline (reference sequence). This CDR3 comprises 15 residues. V gave up 7 bases and J gave up 10 bases, with 20 bases separating them. The CDR3 protein is CASNSGPSGASPLHF. CDR3 nucleotides: TGTGCCAGTAACTCCGGACCGTCCGGGGCATCACCCCTCCACTTT.

This sequence joins TRBV27 and TRBJ1-5; perhaps TRBD1 as D (6 bases). V lost 7 bases and J 4 bases, leaving 20 bases between the germline ends. Germline CDR1 reads MNHEY; CDR2 reads SMNVEV (reference sequence). The CDR3 extends over 16 amino acids. CDR3 sequence: CASTPSSGGGNQPQHF. The DNA of the CDR3 is TGTGCCAGCACCCCTTCGTCGGGAGGGGGGAATCAGCCCCAGCATTTT.

The V call is TRBV2, the J call TRBJ1-4, with D uncertain. The CDR3 loop spans 12 amino acids. V lost 6 bases and J lost 7, with 9 bases in between. The germline V gene has CDR1 SNHLY and CDR2 FYNNEI. CDR3 residues: CASRGYGEKLFF. The CDR3 DNA reads TGTGCCAGCAGGGGTTACGGTGAAAAACTGTTTTTT.

The genes are TRBV11-2 and TRBJ1-6; TRBD1 might be the D (5 bases). The V end lost 2 bases, the J end lost 5 bases, and 16 bases lay between the germline ends. Germline CDR1 reads SGHAT; CDR2 reads FQNNGV. The CDR3 is made up of 17 amino acids. CDR3 amino acids: CASSLKQGKLNNSPLHF. The CDR3 DNA is TGTGCCAGCAGCTTAAAGCAGGGAAAACTCAATAATTCACCCCTCCACTTT.

The chain employs TRBV5-1 and TRBJ2-1; 15 nucleotides line up with TRBD2. J was trimmed by 9 bases and V by 0 bases; bases with no gene match: 7. CDR3 size: 17 residues. Germline V gene data show CDR1 as SGHRS and CDR2 as YFSETQ. The CDR3 region has the DNA TGCGCCAGCAGCTTGGAAGGGACTAGCGGGAGGAAGATTGAGCAGTTCTTC. It encodes CASSLEGTSGRKIEQFF. The variable domain in full, completed from reference TRBV5-1 and TRBJ2-1, reads KAGVTQTPRYLIKTRGQQVTLSCSPISGHRSVSWYQQTPGQGLQFLFEYFSETQRNKGNFPGRFSGRQFSNSRSEMNVSTLELGDSALYLCASSLEGTSGRKIEQFFGPGTRLTVL.

The CDR3, as DNA: TGTGCCAGCAGCTCATCGGGACAGGGCTACAATGAGCAGTTCTTC. Translation gives CASSSSGQGYNEQFF. The chain has TRBV5-4 and TRBJ2-1; 9 bases agree with TRBD1. Losses at the gene ends were 3 bases for V and 3 bases for J; bases not matched to a gene: 4. CDR3 length: 15 amino acids. Per the germline V gene, CDR1 is SGHNT and CDR2 is YYREEE (reference sequence). Supplemented by reference TRBV5-4 and TRBJ2-1, the full variable domain reads ETGVTQSPTHLIKTRGQQVTLRCSSQSGHNTVSWYQQALGQGPQFIFQYYREEENGRGNFPPRFSGLQFPNYSSELNVNALELDDSALYLCASSSSGQGYNEQFFGPGTRLTVL.

The chain joins TRBV29-1 to TRBJ2-7; tentative D call: TRBD1 (6 bases). The CDR3 consists of 15 residues. V was cut by 5 bases and J by 3 bases, with 20 bases left in between. Germline V CDR1 and CDR2: SQVTM, ANQGSEA. Here the CDR3 reads CSVRSLSGTYYEQYF. In DNA form, the CDR3 reads TGCAGCGTTCGAAGCCTTTCCGGGACATACTACGAGCAGTACTTC.